These 3 T cell receptor beta chains originate from one sample sequenced in a study of CD8+ T cells in alopecia areata. As the sequencing template, cDNA was produced by extracting RNA and reverse transcribing it. Method: immunoSEQ multiplex PCR; TCRdb's copy keeps in-frame clones and lacks some. Here the sample spans 110,000 or so clones, roughly 69% being singletons. The sample comprised CD4+ T cells sorted from blood. Receptor source: a human donor in good health.

The rearrangement uses TRBV11-2 and TRBJ2-7, with D possibly matching TRBD2 (6 bases). Trimming took off 4 bases at V and 2 bases at J, with 12 bases between the two ends. Germline loops: CDR1 SGHAT, CDR2 FQNNGV. CDR3 size: 14 residues. The CDR3 sequence is CASSSRLVTYEQYF. The CDR3 coding sequence is TGTGCCAGCAGCTCCAGACTAGTCACCTACGAGCAGTACTTC.

The J gene is TRBJ2-5, the V gene TRBV5-1; 8 bases are shared with TRBD2. J gave up 1 base and V 3 bases, and 2 bases lay outside the gene matches. The CDR3 is made up of 14 amino acids. The V gene's germline CDR1 is SGHRS and CDR2 YFSETQ. CDR3 loop: CASSSGLGQETQYF. The CDR3 DNA reads TGCGCCAGCAGCTCGGGACTAGGCCAAGAGACCCAGTACTTC.

A remark on this clone: Other DNA sequences in the sample encode the same CDR3. The chain couples TRBV9 to TRBJ1-6; 8 positions match TRBD1. V lost 0 bases and J lost 7; bases outside the gene matches: 0. Germline loops: CDR1 SGDLS, CDR2 YYNGEE. The CDR3 loop spans 14 amino acids. The CDR3 here is CASSVGDRNSPLHF. The CDR3 DNA sequence: TGTGCCAGCAGCGTAGGGGACAGGAATTCACCCCTCCACTTT. Full variable domain (remainder filled in from reference TRBV9 and TRBJ1-6): DSGVTQTPKHLITATGQRVTLRCSPRSGDLSVYWYQQSLDQGLQFLIQYYNGEERAKGNILERFSAQQFPDLHSELNLSSLELGDSALYFCASSVGDRNSPLHFGNGTRLTVT.